The clone carrying this TCR beta chain was detected only a few times. These data come from a study of T cell changes during pregnancy in multiple sclerosis. Sequenced by immunoSEQ multiplex PCR; TCRdb stores in-frame clones only, minus some. The table shows more than 75,000 clones, with just under 95% occurring only once. In germline, CDR1 is KGHSH, CDR2 LQKENI. The CDR3 covers 14 residues. J gave up 8 bases and V 1 base, and 4 bases lay outside the gene matches. Sequencing was performed on peripheral blood, taken in the first trimester of pregnancy. The chain links TRBV18 to TRBJ1-5, with 8 bases fitting TRBD1. The TCR comes from a female donor with multiple sclerosis, enrolled in a pregnancy study. The CDR3 DNA reads TGTGCCAGCTCACCACGGGGACAGGATAAGCCCCAGCATTTT. Its translation is CASSPRGQDKPQHF.